This T cell receptor beta chain comes out of a study of blood T cell repertoires in COVID-19. Study-wide context: Samples of COVID-19 (acute and convalescent) were obtained from the United States, Italy and Spain. T cells, B-cell-depleted T cells, or PBMCs supplied cDNA or gDNA.

This CDR3 is built from 15 residues. Trimming stripped 2 bases from V and 2 bases from J, with 12 bases between. Looked up from germline, CDR1 is KGHSH and CDR2 is LQKENI. This clone appeared once. Clones were sequenced by immunoSEQ multiplex PCR, and TCRdb holds only the in-frame ones, with some missing. The sample lists 150,000 or so clones, approximately 86% occurring once. Specimen: peripheral blood. The clonotype originates from a man between 60 and 75 years old who had recovered from COVID-19. The rearrangement links TRBV18 to TRBJ1-2; D remains unclear. For the CDR3, the DNA is TGTGCCAGCTCACCAGTCACAGCCGAAAACTATGGCTACACCTTC. It is translated as CASSPVTAENYGYTF.